This TCR beta chain was captured in a study of neurological immune-mediated disorders. MiXCR was run by TCRdb on the 5' RACE reads, yielding one entry per CDR3 protein. Of about 60,000 distinct CDR3 sequences in the sample, around a tenth were seen once. This clonotype was recorded many times. Per the germline V gene, CDR1 is DFQATT and CDR2 is SNEGSKA (reference sequence). This CDR3 has 13 amino acids. V shed 0 bases and J shed 5 bases, with 10 bases lying between them. The time point is: longitudinal time-point 2. The chain has TRBV20-1 and TRBJ1-1; D ambiguous. The receptor comes from a man between 25 and 39 years old in good health. The sequenced sample consisted of PBMCs. As DNA, the CDR3 is TGCAGTGCTAGAGATAGGTGGGAAACTGAAGCTTTCTTT. This codes for CSARDRWETEAFF.